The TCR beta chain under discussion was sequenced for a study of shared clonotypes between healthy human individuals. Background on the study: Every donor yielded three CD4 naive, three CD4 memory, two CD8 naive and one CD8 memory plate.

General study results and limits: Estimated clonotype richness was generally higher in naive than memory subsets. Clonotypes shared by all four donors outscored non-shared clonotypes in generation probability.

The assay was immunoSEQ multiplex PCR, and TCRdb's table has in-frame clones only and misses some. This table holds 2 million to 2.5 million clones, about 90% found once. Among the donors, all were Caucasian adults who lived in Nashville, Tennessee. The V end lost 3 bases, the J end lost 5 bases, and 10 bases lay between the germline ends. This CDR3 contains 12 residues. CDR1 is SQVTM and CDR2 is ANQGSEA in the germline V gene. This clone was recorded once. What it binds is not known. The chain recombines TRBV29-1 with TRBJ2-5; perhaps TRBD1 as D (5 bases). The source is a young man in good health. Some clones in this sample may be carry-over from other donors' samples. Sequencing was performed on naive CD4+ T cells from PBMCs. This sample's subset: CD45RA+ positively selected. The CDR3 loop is CSVDKSGETQYF. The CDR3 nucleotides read TGCAGCGTTGATAAGTCAGGGGAGACCCAGTACTTC.